This TCR beta chain stems from a study of T cell responses to AZD1222 COVID-19 vaccine (dated by TCRdb to the early 2020s). For context, the study as a whole: A total of about 230 trial participants underwent TCR sequencing, of whom about 200 received two doses of AZD1222 and around 26 received two doses of the MenACWY control vaccine. Trial participants were enrolled by age into subgroups of 18-55, 56-69 and 70-plus years, and around 150, 28 and 57 TCR-sequenced participants, respectively, were included in these subgroups. What the work shows at the level of the full study, not this receptor alone: Conclusions about previously exposed vaccinees are limited, since just five or six AZD1222 recipients were seropositive for SARS-CoV-2 at baseline. The 56-69-year group was small, and its depth increase did not reach significance, likely because of low power. A significant rise in spike-specific TCR breadth and depth was observed after two AZD1222 doses relative to day 0 and relative to MenACWY recipients. CD4 TCRs associated with the vaccine covered the entire spike protein, and the dominant responses were in regions 160-218 and 743-854. Participants were mostly white British and included more females than males, and it was suggested by the authors that clonal diversity may have been underestimated. No day 14 peak-response samples were available, so repertoires were characterized only after the peak T cell response. Nearly half of unique spike-specific TCRs reportedly recognized epitopes outside regions mutated in the B.1.351 and B.1.1.7 variants.

The CDR3 regions of human TCRbeta chains were subjected to immunosequencing. Per the source publication's procedure: Repertoire TCRs were matched against a reference library of SARS-CoV-2-specific TCRs generated with the MIRA antigen-specificity platform. Breadth was defined as the fraction of unique TCRs that were SARS-CoV-2-associated. Depth was defined as the fraction of total T cells that were SARS-CoV-2-associated. Each spike-specific TCR was assigned to its reactive spike region and to a CD4 or CD8 class using the MIRA data. Log10-transformed breadth and depth values were compared by one-way ANOVA with Sidak's multiple comparisons tests. As stored in TCRdb, this immuneACCESS dataset retains in-frame rearrangements with V and J assigned. A fraction of the clones does not appear; measured against another copy, unresolved V genes explain less than half of the discrepancy, and the remainder lacks a known reason. That table furnishes V, J and clone size, whereas the DNA furnished D and trimming. Recorded for this sample are some 84,000 clones; 87% of them occurred a single time. Around a tenth of the sample lies in the top ten.

As to this clone: Its antigen remains undetermined. Qualities for individual bases were not recorded, and no much larger clone is one base off.

Reading the germline V gene (reference sequence) gives CDR1 MNHEY and CDR2 SMNVEV. The CDR3 spans 16 residues, from the cysteine through the phenylalanine. Only the CDR3 part of the read is kept: 48 bases, read in frame from the first base. Relative to germline, V is missing 5 bases and J is missing 8 bases, with 16 bases of the junction outside any gene match. The meaning of the sample's time point label: about 28 days (+/-7) after the second vaccine dose. AZD1222 recipients whose second dose came at about 4 weeks and those whose second dose came at about 12 weeks were combined into one group, since spike-specific TCR depth and breadth did not differ between the two schedules. Vaccinee samples were obtained from the UK trials COV001 and COV002, which included a single-blind randomized controlled phase 2/3 trial of AZD1222 (ChAdOx1 nCoV-19) in healthy adults. Trial participant PBMC samples were collected at day 0 and day 28 after the second dose for TCRbeta chain sequencing.

The clonotype was recovered from an adult who received the AZD1222 COVID-19 vaccine. Sequenced here: peripheral blood, sampled 28 days after the second AZD1222 dose. The V gene is TRBV27 and the J gene is TRBJ1-2; the central 8 bases match TRBD1. CDR3 loop: CASSPLGRGQGWGYTF. The DNA sequence reads TGTGCCAGCAGTCCACTAGGGCGAGGACAGGGTTGGGGCTACACCTTC.